These T cell receptor beta chains were read from a single sample in a study of a mutant IDH1 vaccine in newly diagnosed glioma. Produced via immunoSEQ multiplex PCR; TCRdb's table is partial and in-frame only. The sample lists about 94,000 clones, under 90% occurring once. These receptors have no known antigen. The sample here was PBMCs, taken from a glioma patient whose treatment included an IDH1 peptide vaccine. The receptors derive from a woman aged 50 to 60 with glioma. The CDR3 runs from the conserved cysteine through the conserved F or W. The D gene is left open where the match is weak. Not every row has a clone size; where given, it reads once, few, many or a size class.

v_gene: TRBV28; abundance: -; d_gene: -; j_gene: TRBJ2-5; CDR3nt: TGTGCCAGCAGTTCAGGGGGGGGAGAGACCCAGTACTTC; CDR3aa: CASSSGGGETQYF
v_gene: TRBV27; abundance: -; d_gene: TRBD2; j_gene: TRBJ2-7; CDR3nt: TGTGCCAGCACCTCTAGGGGAGGGAGTTCCTACGAGCAGTACTTC; CDR3aa: CASTSRGGSSYEQYF
v_gene: TRBV27; abundance: -; d_gene: TRBD2; j_gene: TRBJ2-4; CDR3nt: TGTGCCAGCAGTTTAGACCAACCGGGACTAGCGGGAGGCAGAAACATTCAGTACTTC; CDR3aa: CASSLDQPGLAGGRNIQYF
v_gene: TRBV25-1; abundance: few; d_gene: TRBD2; j_gene: TRBJ2-7; CDR3nt: TGTGCCAGCAGAGGGACTAGCGTGTACGAGCAGTACTTC; CDR3aa: CASRGTSVYEQYF
v_gene: TRBV28; abundance: -; d_gene: -; j_gene: TRBJ2-3; CDR3nt: TGTGCCAGCAGTTTTCCCTCAGGGGGCACAGATACGCAGTATTTT; CDR3aa: CASSFPSGGTDTQYF
v_gene: TRBV6-5; abundance: -; d_gene: -; j_gene: TRBJ1-2; CDR3nt: TGTGCCAGCAGTTACTCCGCCGGGGCAGTCTATGGCTACACCTTC; CDR3aa: CASSYSAGAVYGYTF
v_gene: TRBV11-3; abundance: -; d_gene: TRBD2; j_gene: TRBJ2-1; CDR3nt: TGTGCCAGCAGCCCTTCAGCGGGAGGGCTATACAATGAGCAGTTCTTC; CDR3aa: CASSPSAGGLYNEQFF
v_gene: TRBV28; abundance: -; d_gene: TRBD1; j_gene: TRBJ1-5; CDR3nt: TGTGCCAGCAGTTTTGGGACAGGGCCCAATCAGCCCCAGCATTTT; CDR3aa: CASSFGTGPNQPQHF
v_gene: TRBV6-5; abundance: -; d_gene: -; j_gene: TRBJ2-1; CDR3nt: TGTGCCAGCAGTTACTCGGGGGTGGGAAATGAGCAGTTCTTC; CDR3aa: CASSYSGVGNEQFF
v_gene: TRBV9; abundance: -; d_gene: -; j_gene: TRBJ1-3; CDR3nt: TGTGCCAGCAGCCCAACGGGGCAGGGTGCCGGAAACACCATATATTTT; CDR3aa: CASSPTGQGAGNTIYF
v_gene: TRBV7-9; abundance: many; d_gene: TRBD2; j_gene: TRBJ2-5; CDR3nt: TGTGCCAGCAGCCGGACTAGCGGGAGGGAAGAGACCCAGTACTTC; CDR3aa: CASSRTSGREETQYF
v_gene: TRBV6-1; abundance: -; d_gene: TRBD1; j_gene: TRBJ1-2; CDR3nt: TGTGCCATCACAGGGAGGGGGCCTAACTATGGCTACACCTTC; CDR3aa: CAITGRGPNYGYTF
v_gene: TRBV10-2; abundance: -; d_gene: TRBD1; j_gene: TRBJ2-7; CDR3nt: TGCGCCAGCAGTCCGGGACAGGGGGTCTCCTACGAGCAGTACTTC; CDR3aa: CASSPGQGVSYEQYF
v_gene: TRBV7-9; abundance: -; d_gene: -; j_gene: TRBJ1-1; CDR3nt: TGTGCCAGCAGCCCCAGAAACATGAACACTGAAGCTTTCTTT; CDR3aa: CASSPRNMNTEAFF
v_gene: TRBV7-3; abundance: once; d_gene: TRBD2; j_gene: TRBJ2-1; CDR3nt: TGTGCCAGCAGCTCCAAGATAGCGGGAGGGCCCCACAATGAGCAGTTCTTC; CDR3aa: CASSSKIAGGPHNEQFF
v_gene: TRBV27; abundance: -; d_gene: TRBD1; j_gene: TRBJ1-6; CDR3nt: TGTGCCAGCAGTTCGGACAGGGGGGATTCACCCCTCCACTTT; CDR3aa: CASSSDRGDSPLHF
v_gene: TRBV7-8; abundance: -; d_gene: -; j_gene: TRBJ2-2; CDR3nt: TGTGCCAGCAGCTCGGACCAGGGACCGACGATCGGGGAGCTGTTTTTT; CDR3aa: CASSSDQGPTIGELFF
v_gene: TRBV27; abundance: -; d_gene: TRBD1; j_gene: TRBJ1-2; CDR3nt: TGTGCCAGCAGTTTGTACAGGGGAAGCGGCTACACCTTC; CDR3aa: CASSLYRGSGYTF
v_gene: TRBV27; abundance: -; d_gene: -; j_gene: TRBJ1-1; CDR3nt: TGTGCCAGCAGTTTATCGGCGATCGGGGCAGGGTCTGAGAACCCTGAAGCTTTCTTT; CDR3aa: CASSLSAIGAGSENPEAFF
v_gene: TRBV27; abundance: -; d_gene: TRBD2; j_gene: TRBJ2-1; CDR3nt: TGTGCCAGCAGTCTCACCGGGCTAGCGGCCTACAATGAGCAGTTCTTC; CDR3aa: CASSLTGLAAYNEQFF
v_gene: TRBV2; abundance: once; d_gene: -; j_gene: TRBJ2-1; CDR3nt: TGTGCCAGCAGTGATTCCGGCCCCAATGAGCAGTTCTTC; CDR3aa: CASSDSGPNEQFF
v_gene: TRBV6-1; abundance: -; d_gene: -; j_gene: TRBJ1-5; CDR3nt: TGTGCCAGCAGTGAATACTTTGTCACTACGGGCAATCAGCCCCAGCATTTT; CDR3aa: CASSEYFVTTGNQPQHF
v_gene: TRBV5-6; abundance: -; d_gene: TRBD2; j_gene: TRBJ2-1; CDR3nt: TGTGCCAGCAGCTTGGAGCTAGCGGGTTACAATGAGCAGTTCTTC; CDR3aa: CASSLELAGYNEQFF
v_gene: TRBV2; abundance: -; d_gene: -; j_gene: TRBJ2-2; CDR3nt: TGTGCCAGCTATTATCAGGGTTTGGCCGGGGAGCTGTTTTTT; CDR3aa: CASYYQGLAGELFF
v_gene: TRBV30; abundance: -; d_gene: -; j_gene: TRBJ2-1; CDR3nt: TGTGCCTATCGGTCGGGAGTCTACAATGAGCAGTTCTTC; CDR3aa: CAYRSGVYNEQFF
v_gene: TRBV7-9; abundance: once; d_gene: TRBD1; j_gene: TRBJ1-2; CDR3nt: TGTGCCAGCAGTACCACAGGGGGCCTCTATGGCTACACCTTC; CDR3aa: CASSTTGGLYGYTF
v_gene: TRBV7-2; abundance: -; d_gene: TRBD1; j_gene: TRBJ1-5; CDR3nt: TGTGCCAGCAGTCGGACAGGACATAATCAGCCCCAGCATTTT; CDR3aa: CASSRTGHNQPQHF
v_gene: TRBV9; abundance: -; d_gene: -; j_gene: TRBJ2-1; CDR3nt: TGTGCCAGCAGCCCTGGATATGAGCAGTTCTTC; CDR3aa: CASSPGYEQFF
v_gene: TRBV5-6; abundance: -; d_gene: -; j_gene: TRBJ2-7; CDR3nt: TGTGCCAGCAGCAGAGACTCAGGGGCCTACGAGCAGTACTTC; CDR3aa: CASSRDSGAYEQYF
v_gene: TRBV27; abundance: -; d_gene: -; j_gene: TRBJ2-3; CDR3nt: TGTGCCAGCAGTCAAGCTGGTTTAAGGCTGGGTACGCAGTATTTT; CDR3aa: CASSQAGLRLGTQYF
v_gene: TRBV19; abundance: -; d_gene: TRBD2; j_gene: TRBJ2-7; CDR3nt: TGTGCCAGTAGCCAAACTAGCGGGGCCTCCTACGAGCAGTACTTC; CDR3aa: CASSQTSGASYEQYF
v_gene: TRBV10-3; abundance: -; d_gene: -; j_gene: TRBJ1-3; CDR3nt: TGTGCCATCACGGGAACTACTGGAAACACCATATATTTT; CDR3aa: CAITGTTGNTIYF
v_gene: TRBV7-9; abundance: -; d_gene: -; j_gene: TRBJ1-1; CDR3nt: TGTGCCAGCAGGTACAGTGTGGGCTATATGAACACTGAAGCTTTCTTT; CDR3aa: CASRYSVGYMNTEAFF
v_gene: TRBV6-1; abundance: -; d_gene: -; j_gene: TRBJ2-1; CDR3nt: TGTGCCAGCCACTCCCCGAGGGTCGGCAATGAGCAGTTCTTC; CDR3aa: CASHSPRVGNEQFF
v_gene: TRBV6-1; abundance: -; d_gene: -; j_gene: TRBJ2-7; CDR3nt: TGTGCCAGCTCGTCCGCCTCCTACGAGCAGTACTTC; CDR3aa: CASSSASYEQYF
v_gene: TRBV5-1; abundance: -; d_gene: -; j_gene: TRBJ2-1; CDR3nt: TGCGCCAGCAGCTTGAACCCAGGGCGCAATGAGCAGTTCTTC; CDR3aa: CASSLNPGRNEQFF
v_gene: TRBV30; abundance: -; d_gene: -; j_gene: TRBJ2-5; CDR3nt: TGTGCCTGGAGTGTACAAGGGGTCCAAGAGACCCAGTACTTC; CDR3aa: CAWSVQGVQETQYF
v_gene: TRBV10-1; abundance: few; d_gene: -; j_gene: TRBJ1-2; CDR3nt: TGCGCCAGCAGCCAGGGGCGGGAGTATGGCTACACCTTC; CDR3aa: CASSQGREYGYTF
v_gene: TRBV2; abundance: -; d_gene: -; j_gene: TRBJ2-4; CDR3nt: TGTGCCAGCAGCCTAGGGGTTGTCGGCATTCAGTACTTC; CDR3aa: CASSLGVVGIQYF
v_gene: TRBV7-3; abundance: -; d_gene: TRBD2; j_gene: TRBJ2-1; CDR3nt: TGTGCCAGCAGCCCAAACGGGGTGGCTAGCGGGTACAATGAGCAGTTCTTC; CDR3aa: CASSPNGVASGYNEQFF
v_gene: TRBV4-1; abundance: -; d_gene: -; j_gene: TRBJ1-1; CDR3nt: TGCGCCAGCAGCTCCGTCGGGGGTGGGACTGAAGCTTTCTTT; CDR3aa: CASSSVGGGTEAFF
v_gene: TRBV12-5; abundance: -; d_gene: -; j_gene: TRBJ2-7; CDR3nt: TGTGCTAGTGGTTTGGTACGAGGAGGGCCCCCGGGCGAGCAGTACTTC; CDR3aa: CASGLVRGGPPGEQYF
v_gene: TRBV28; abundance: -; d_gene: TRBD2; j_gene: TRBJ2-3; CDR3nt: TGTGCCAGCTCCCTTAGGGCGGGAGGAGATACGCAGTATTTT; CDR3aa: CASSLRAGGDTQYF
v_gene: TRBV7-6; abundance: -; d_gene: -; j_gene: TRBJ2-1; CDR3nt: TGTGCCAGCAGCTTTGGGGAGCATGAGCAGTTCTTC; CDR3aa: CASSFGEHEQFF
v_gene: TRBV28; abundance: -; d_gene: -; j_gene: TRBJ1-2; CDR3nt: TGTGCCAGCAGGGACGCATACTATGGCTACACCTTC; CDR3aa: CASRDAYYGYTF
v_gene: TRBV25-1; abundance: -; d_gene: -; j_gene: TRBJ2-6; CDR3nt: TGTGCCAGCCTGGGAGCGAGCTCTGGGGCCAACGTCCTGACTTTC; CDR3aa: CASLGASSGANVLTF
v_gene: TRBV6-5; abundance: -; d_gene: -; j_gene: TRBJ1-2; CDR3nt: TGTGCCAGCAGTTCCAGGGAAGACTATGGCTACACCTTC; CDR3aa: CASSSREDYGYTF
v_gene: TRBV20-1; abundance: -; d_gene: -; j_gene: TRBJ1-1; CDR3nt: TGCAGTGCTAGAAATGGGGTGGCTTTCTTT; CDR3aa: CSARNGVAFF
v_gene: TRBV15; abundance: -; d_gene: -; j_gene: TRBJ2-2; CDR3nt: TGTGCCACCAGCATCGGAGGACTGCCGAACACCGGGGAGCTGTTTTTT; CDR3aa: CATSIGGLPNTGELFF
v_gene: TRBV6-1; abundance: -; d_gene: -; j_gene: TRBJ1-5; CDR3nt: TGTGCCAGCAGTGAATTCAGCAAGCAGCCCCAGCATTTT; CDR3aa: CASSEFSKQPQHF
v_gene: TRBV18; abundance: -; d_gene: -; j_gene: TRBJ2-3; CDR3nt: TGTGCCAGCTCACCGTCTGGAGATACGCAGTATTTT; CDR3aa: CASSPSGDTQYF